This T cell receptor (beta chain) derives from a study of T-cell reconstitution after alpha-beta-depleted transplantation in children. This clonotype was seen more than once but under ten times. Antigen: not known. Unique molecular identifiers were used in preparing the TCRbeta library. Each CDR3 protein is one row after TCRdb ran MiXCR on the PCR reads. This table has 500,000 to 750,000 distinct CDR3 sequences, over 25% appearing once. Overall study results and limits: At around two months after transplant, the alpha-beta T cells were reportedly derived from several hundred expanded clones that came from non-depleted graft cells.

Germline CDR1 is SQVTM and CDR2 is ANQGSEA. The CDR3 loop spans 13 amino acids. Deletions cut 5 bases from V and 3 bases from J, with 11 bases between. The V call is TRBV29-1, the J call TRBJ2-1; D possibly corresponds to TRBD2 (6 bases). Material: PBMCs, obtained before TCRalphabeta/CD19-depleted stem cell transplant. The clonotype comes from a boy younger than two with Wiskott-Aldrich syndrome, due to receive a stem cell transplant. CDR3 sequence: CSVPISGYNEQFF. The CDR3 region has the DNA TGCAGCGTTCCAATTAGCGGCTACAATGAGCAGTTCTTC.